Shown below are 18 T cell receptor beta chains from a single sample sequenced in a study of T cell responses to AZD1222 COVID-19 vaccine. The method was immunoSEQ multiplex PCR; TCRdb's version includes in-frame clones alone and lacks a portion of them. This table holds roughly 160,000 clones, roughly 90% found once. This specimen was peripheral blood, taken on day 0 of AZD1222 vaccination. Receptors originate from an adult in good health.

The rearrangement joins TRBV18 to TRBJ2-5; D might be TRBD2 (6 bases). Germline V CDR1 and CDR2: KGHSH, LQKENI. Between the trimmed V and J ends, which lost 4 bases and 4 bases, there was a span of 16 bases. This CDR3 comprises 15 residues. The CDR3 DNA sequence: TGTGCCAGCTCACAGAGACGGCAGGGAGGAGAGACCCAGTACTTC. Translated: CASSQRRQGGETQYF. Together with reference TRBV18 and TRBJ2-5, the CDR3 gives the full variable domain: NAGVMQNPRHLVRRRGQEARLRCSPMKGHSHVYWYRQLPEEGLKFMVYLQKENIIDESGMPKERFSAEFPKEGPSILRIQQVVRGDSAAYFCASSQRRQGGETQYFGPGTRLLVL.

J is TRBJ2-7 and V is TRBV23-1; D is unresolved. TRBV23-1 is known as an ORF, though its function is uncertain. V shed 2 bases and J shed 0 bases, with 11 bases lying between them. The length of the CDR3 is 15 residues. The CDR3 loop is CASSQGHYNSYEQYF. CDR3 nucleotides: TGCGCCAGCAGTCAAGGTCATTATAACTCCTACGAGCAGTACTTC.

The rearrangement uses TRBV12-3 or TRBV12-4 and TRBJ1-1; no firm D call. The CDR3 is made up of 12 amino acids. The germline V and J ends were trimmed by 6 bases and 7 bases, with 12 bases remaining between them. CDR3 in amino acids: CASSTSRFEAFF. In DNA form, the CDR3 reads TGTGCCAGCAGCACTAGCCGTTTTGAAGCTTTCTTT.

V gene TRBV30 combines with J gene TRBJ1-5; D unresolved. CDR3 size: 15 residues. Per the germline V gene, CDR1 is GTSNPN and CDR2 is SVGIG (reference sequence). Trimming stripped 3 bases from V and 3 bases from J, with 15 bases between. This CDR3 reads CAWSLDGISNQPQHF. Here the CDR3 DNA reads TGTGCCTGGAGCCTAGATGGGATCTCCAATCAGCCCCAGCATTTT.

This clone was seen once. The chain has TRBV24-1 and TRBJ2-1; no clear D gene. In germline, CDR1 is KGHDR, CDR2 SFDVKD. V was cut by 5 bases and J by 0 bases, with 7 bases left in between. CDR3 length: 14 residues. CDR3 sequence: CATSGTYSYNEQFF. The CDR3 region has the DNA TGTGCCACCAGTGGAACCTACTCCTACAATGAGCAGTTCTTC.

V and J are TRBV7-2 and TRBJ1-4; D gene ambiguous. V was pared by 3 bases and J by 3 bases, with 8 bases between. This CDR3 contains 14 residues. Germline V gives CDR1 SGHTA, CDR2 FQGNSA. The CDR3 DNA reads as TGTGCCAGCAGCTTTATCAGCGCTAATGAAAAACTGTTTTTT. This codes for CASSFISANEKLFF.

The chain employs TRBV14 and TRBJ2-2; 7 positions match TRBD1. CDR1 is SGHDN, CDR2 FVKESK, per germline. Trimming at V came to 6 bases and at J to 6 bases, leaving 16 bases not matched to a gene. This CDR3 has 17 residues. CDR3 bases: TGTGCCAGCAGTCCCGGTAGGGGGCGATACTTTTCCGGGGAGCTGTTTTTT. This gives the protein CASSPGRGRYFSGELFF.

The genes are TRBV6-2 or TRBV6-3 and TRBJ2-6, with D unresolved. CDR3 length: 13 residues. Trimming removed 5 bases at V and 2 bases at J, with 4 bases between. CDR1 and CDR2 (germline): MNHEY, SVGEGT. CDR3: CASSEAGANVLTF. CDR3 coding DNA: TGTGCCAGCAGTGAGGCTGGGGCCAACGTCCTGACTTTC.

The CDR3: CASSLAIGDRAGELFF. The CDR3 region has the DNA TGTGCCAGCAGCTTAGCAATTGGAGACAGGGCTGGGGAGCTGTTTTTT. The rearrangement links TRBV7-9 to TRBJ2-2; 7 nucleotides align to TRBD1. Germline assignment: CDR1 SEHNR and CDR2 FQNEAQ (reference sequence). The CDR3 runs to 16 residues. J was trimmed by 8 bases and V by 0 bases; bases with no gene match: 9.

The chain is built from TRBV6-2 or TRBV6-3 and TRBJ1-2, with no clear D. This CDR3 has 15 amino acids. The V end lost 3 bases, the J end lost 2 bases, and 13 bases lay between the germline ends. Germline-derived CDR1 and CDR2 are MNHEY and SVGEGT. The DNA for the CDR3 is TGTGCCAGCAGTTATAATGGAGTCCAAAACTATGGCTACACCTTC. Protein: CASSYNGVQNYGYTF.

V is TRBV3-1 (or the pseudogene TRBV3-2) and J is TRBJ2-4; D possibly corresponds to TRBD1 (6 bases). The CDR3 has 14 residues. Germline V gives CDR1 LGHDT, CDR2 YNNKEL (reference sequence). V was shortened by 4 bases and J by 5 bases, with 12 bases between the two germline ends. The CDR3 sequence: CASSLGGGENIQYF. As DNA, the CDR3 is TGTGCCAGCAGCCTAGGGGGTGGCGAAAACATTCAGTACTTC.

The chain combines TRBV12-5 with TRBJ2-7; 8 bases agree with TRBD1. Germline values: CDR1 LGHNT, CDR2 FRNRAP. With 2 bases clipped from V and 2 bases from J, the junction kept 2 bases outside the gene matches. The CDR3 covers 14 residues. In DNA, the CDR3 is TGTGCTAGTGGTTTGACGGGACAGGCCTACGAGCAGTACTTC. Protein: CASGLTGQAYEQYF.

CDR3 region: CASSLLFHGEAFF. The CDR3 DNA sequence: TGTGCCAGCAGCTTACTTTTTCACGGAGAAGCTTTCTTT. V is TRBV7-9 and J is TRBJ1-1; D gene uncertain. The germline CDR1 and CDR2 sequences are SEHNR and FQNEAQ (reference sequence). The CDR3 totals 13 residues. V shed 2 bases and J shed 8 bases, with 12 bases lying between them.

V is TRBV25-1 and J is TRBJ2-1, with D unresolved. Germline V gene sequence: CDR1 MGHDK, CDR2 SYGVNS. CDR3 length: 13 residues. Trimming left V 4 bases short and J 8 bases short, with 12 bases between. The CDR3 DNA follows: TGTGCCAGCAGTGGGGCGATTTTAGATGAGCAGTTCTTC. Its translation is CASSGAILDEQFF.

The CDR3: CASSVSGTSAFSGANVLTF. The CDR3 nucleotides are TGTGCCAGCAGCGTCTCCGGGACTAGCGCCTTCTCTGGGGCCAACGTCCTGACTTTC. The chain carries TRBV9 and TRBJ2-6; 10 positions agree with TRBD2. CDR3 length equals 19 residues. Germline V lookup: CDR1 SGDLS, CDR2 YYNGEE. V was clipped by 2 bases and J by 0 bases; unmatched bases: 8.

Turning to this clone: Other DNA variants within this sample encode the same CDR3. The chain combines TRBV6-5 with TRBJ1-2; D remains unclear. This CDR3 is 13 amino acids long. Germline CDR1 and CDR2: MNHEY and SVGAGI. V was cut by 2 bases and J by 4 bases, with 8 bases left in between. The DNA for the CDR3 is TGTGCCAGCAGTTACGGAGGGAGCTATGGCTACACCTTC. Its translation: CASSYGGSYGYTF.

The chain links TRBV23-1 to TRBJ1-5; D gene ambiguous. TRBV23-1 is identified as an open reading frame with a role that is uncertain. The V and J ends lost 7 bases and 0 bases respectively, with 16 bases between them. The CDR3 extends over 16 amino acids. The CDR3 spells CASNVAGAYSNQPQHF. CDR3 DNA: TGCGCCAGCAACGTGGCGGGCGCCTATAGCAATCAGCCCCAGCATTTT.

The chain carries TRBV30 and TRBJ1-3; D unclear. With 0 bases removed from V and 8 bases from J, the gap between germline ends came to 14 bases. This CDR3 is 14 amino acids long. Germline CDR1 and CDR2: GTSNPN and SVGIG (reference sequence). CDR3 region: CAWSVVRGSDTIYF. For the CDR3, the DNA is TGTGCCTGGAGTGTCGTGAGAGGATCAGACACCATATATTTT. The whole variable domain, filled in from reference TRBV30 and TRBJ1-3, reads SQTIHQWPATLVQPVGSPLSLECTVEGTSNPNLYWYRQAAGRGLQLLFYSVGIGQISSEVPQNLSASRPQDRQFILSSKKLLLSDSGFYLCAWSVVRGSDTIYFGEGSWLTVV.